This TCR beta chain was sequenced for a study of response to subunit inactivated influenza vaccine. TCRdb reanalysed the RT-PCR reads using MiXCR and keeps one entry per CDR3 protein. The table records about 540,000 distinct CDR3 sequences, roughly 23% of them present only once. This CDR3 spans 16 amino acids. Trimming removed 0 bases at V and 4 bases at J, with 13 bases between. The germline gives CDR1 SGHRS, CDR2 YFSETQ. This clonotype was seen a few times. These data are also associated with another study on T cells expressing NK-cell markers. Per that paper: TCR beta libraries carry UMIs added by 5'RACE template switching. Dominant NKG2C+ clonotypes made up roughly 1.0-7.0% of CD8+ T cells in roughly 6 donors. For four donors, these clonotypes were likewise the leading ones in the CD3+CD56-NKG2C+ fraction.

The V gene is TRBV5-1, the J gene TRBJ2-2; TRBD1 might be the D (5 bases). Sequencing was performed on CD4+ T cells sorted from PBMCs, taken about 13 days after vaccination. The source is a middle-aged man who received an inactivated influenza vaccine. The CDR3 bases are TGCGCCAGCAGCTTGGTTCTGGGGCGCGGCACCGGGGAGCTGTTTTTT. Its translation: CASSLVLGRGTGELFF.